Each of the 15 T cell receptor beta chains below was sequenced from the same sample in a study of shared clonotypes between healthy human individuals. Assay used: immunoSEQ multiplex PCR; TCRdb lists only in-frame clones, some missing. The repertoire holds roughly 1,600,000 clones, just under 99% seen once, with approximately 0.38% in the top ten. Sample: naive CD4+ T cells sorted from blood. Described subset: CD45RA+ positively selected. These receptors were taken from a man under 40 in good health.

The genes are TRBV28 and TRBJ1-5; TRBD1 might be the D (6 bases). Germline-derived CDR1 and CDR2 are MDHEN and SYDVKM. This CDR3 is 14 amino acids long. V was pared by 5 bases and J by 4 bases, with 12 bases between. CDR3 residues: CASSAGAGNQPQHF. CDR3 nucleotides: TGTGCCAGCAGTGCGGGGGCCGGGAATCAGCCCCAGCATTTT. The full variable domain, rest sourced from reference TRBV28 and TRBJ1-5, is DVKVTQSSRYLVKRTGEKVFLECVQDMDHENMFWYRQDPGLGLRLIYFSYDVKMKEKGDIPEGYSVSREKKERFSLILESASTNQTSMYLCASSAGAGNQPQHFGDGTRLSIL.

The V and J genes are TRBV2 and TRBJ1-2; TRBD1 matches at 7 bases. CDR1 is SNHLY, CDR2 FYNNEI, per germline. V dropped 6 bases and J dropped 5; count of bases not matched to a gene: 12. CDR3 length equals 15 residues. This CDR3 is CASRPWVTGTYGYTF. In DNA form, the CDR3 reads TGTGCCAGCAGACCCTGGGTGACAGGGACATATGGCTACACCTTC.

The gene calls are TRBV29-1 and TRBJ2-2; no firm D call. This CDR3 is built from 13 residues. Trimming shortened V by 4 bases and J by 7 bases, and 13 bases separated the two germline ends. Per germline, CDR1 SQVTM and CDR2 ANQGSEA. The CDR3, as DNA: TGCAGCGTTGGGCAGACCCGCTTCGGGGAGCTGTTTTTT. This codes for CSVGQTRFGELFF.

The chain combines TRBV6-4 with TRBJ2-1, with 9 bases identical to TRBD2. Germline V CDR1 and CDR2: MRHNA, SNTAGT. This CDR3 is 16 amino acids long. Unmatched junction bases numbered 5, after V lost 3 bases and J lost 2 bases. The CDR3 DNA reads TGTGCCAGCAGTGATCTTGGGACTAGCCCCTACAATGAGCAGTTCTTC. Amino acids: CASSDLGTSPYNEQFF.

The chain joins TRBV6-1 to TRBJ1-1; 12 bases align to TRBD1. The CDR3 is 14 amino acids. Germline CDR1 is MNHNS and CDR2 is SASEGT. The ends lost 3 bases at V and 10 bases at J; junction bases unmatched: 6. DNA of the CDR3: TGTGCCAGCAGTGAGGGACAGGGGGCTTATTCAGCTTTCTTT. Its translation: CASSEGQGAYSAFF.

The J gene is TRBJ2-7, the V gene TRBV7-6; 8 bases are shared with TRBD1. Losses at the gene ends were 5 bases for V and 2 bases for J; bases not matched to a gene: 8. Germline CDR1 SGHVS, CDR2 FNYEAQ. The CDR3 length is 15 residues. The CDR3 spells CASSHWTGSPYEQYF. The CDR3 nucleotides read TGTGCCAGCAGCCACTGGACAGGGAGCCCCTACGAGCAGTACTTC.

The V call is TRBV18, the J call TRBJ2-1; 15 bases map to TRBD2. CDR3 length: 14 amino acids. The ends lost 8 bases at V and 7 bases at J; junction bases unmatched: 3. The V gene's germline CDR1 is KGHSH and CDR2 LQKENI. The CDR3 loop reads CASTGTSGRNEQFF. The CDR3, as DNA: TGTGCCAGCACGGGGACTAGCGGGAGGAATGAGCAGTTCTTC.

The rearrangement links TRBV29-1 to TRBJ2-1; no clear D. The V gene lost 5 bases and the J gene lost 5 bases, with 16 bases spanning the gap. Germline assignment: CDR1 SQVTM and CDR2 ANQGSEA. The CDR3 sequence is 14 residues long. The CDR3 protein is CSVRRVGRDNEQFF. CDR3 sequence (DNA): TGCAGCGTTCGTCGTGTGGGCCGGGACAATGAGCAGTTCTTC.

The rearrangement uses TRBV6-5 and TRBJ2-1; TRBD2 matches 14 bases. The trim removed 1 base at V and 9 bases at J, leaving 5 bases unmatched. The length of the CDR3 is 16 residues. In germline, CDR1 is MNHEY, CDR2 SVGAGI. CDR3 in DNA: TGTGCCAGCAGTTACTTCGGACTAGCGGGAGGAGGTGAGCAGTTCTTC. As protein: CASSYFGLAGGGEQFF.

The V gene is TRBV5-4, the J gene TRBJ2-3, with TRBD1 matching 7 bases. In germline, CDR1 is SGHNT, CDR2 YYREEE (reference sequence). The V and J ends lost 4 bases and 4 bases, in that order; junction bases with no gene match: 9. The CDR3 runs 15 residues. The CDR3 region has the DNA TGTGCCAGCAGCCCAAGGACAGGAAGCCCAGATACGCAGTATTTT. It encodes CASSPRTGSPDTQYF.

This clone came up once. V and J are TRBV6-5 and TRBJ1-2; D uncertain. Per the germline V gene, CDR1 is MNHEY and CDR2 is SVGAGI. This CDR3 contains 15 residues. V lost 2 bases to trimming and J lost 0 bases, with 10 bases between them. CDR3 DNA: TGTGCCAGCAGTTACAGGCGGGCTCCTAACTATGGCTACACCTTC. It is translated as CASSYRRAPNYGYTF.

The chain links TRBV5-6 to TRBJ1-5, with D perhaps TRBD1 (6 bases). With 3 bases removed from V and 0 bases from J, the gap between germline ends came to 13 bases. The germline V gene encodes CDR1 SGHDT and CDR2 YYEEEE. The CDR3 is made up of 16 amino acids. This CDR3 reads CASSSGQPFSNQPQHF. The CDR3 DNA reads as TGTGCCAGCAGCTCCGGACAGCCCTTTAGCAATCAGCCCCAGCATTTT.

This sequence joins TRBV6-1 and TRBJ1-4; tentative D call: TRBD1 (5 bases). V lost 1 base and J lost 10, with 10 bases in between. The CDR3 runs to 13 residues. From germline, CDR1 is MNHNS and CDR2 SASEGT. The CDR3 region is CASSEGGVVKLFF. The CDR3 DNA follows: TGTGCCAGCAGTGAAGGGGGGGTGGTAAAACTGTTTTTT.

The chain is built from TRBV4-2 and TRBJ1-4, with D possibly being TRBD1 (6 bases). The CDR3 contains 17 residues. V dropped 2 bases and J dropped 0 bases, with 13 bases sitting between them. Germline assignment: CDR1 LGHNA and CDR2 YNFKEQ. DNA of the CDR3: TGTGCCAGCAGCCAACCTCCGGGACAAGCAACTAATGAAAAACTGTTTTTT. This sequence encodes CASSQPPGQATNEKLFF.

The CDR3 here is CASSKSGAPSYNEQFF. As DNA, the CDR3 is TGTGCCAGCAGCAAAAGCGGGGCCCCCTCCTACAATGAGCAGTTCTTC. The chain employs TRBV9 and TRBJ2-1; 7 bases agree with TRBD2. Germline V gene sequence: CDR1 SGDLS, CDR2 YYNGEE. V trimming: 4 bases; J trimming: 0 bases; junction bases outside the gene matches: 7. The CDR3 spans 16 residues.